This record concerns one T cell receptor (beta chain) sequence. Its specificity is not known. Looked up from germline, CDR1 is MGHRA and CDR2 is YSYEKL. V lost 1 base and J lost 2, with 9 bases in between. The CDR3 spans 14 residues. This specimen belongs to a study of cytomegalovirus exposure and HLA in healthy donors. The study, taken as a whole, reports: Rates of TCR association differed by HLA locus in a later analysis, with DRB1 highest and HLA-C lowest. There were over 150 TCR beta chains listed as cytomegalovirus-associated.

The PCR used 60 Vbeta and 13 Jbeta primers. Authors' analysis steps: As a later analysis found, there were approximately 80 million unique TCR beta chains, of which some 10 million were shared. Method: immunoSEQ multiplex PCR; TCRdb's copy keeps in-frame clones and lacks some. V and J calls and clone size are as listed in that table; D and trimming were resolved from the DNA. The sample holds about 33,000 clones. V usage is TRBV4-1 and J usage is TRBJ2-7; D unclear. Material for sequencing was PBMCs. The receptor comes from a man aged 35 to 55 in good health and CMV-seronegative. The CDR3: CASSQAVLAYEQYF. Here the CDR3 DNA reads TGCGCCAGCAGCCAAGCTGTCTTAGCCTACGAGCAGTACTTC.